The clone carrying this TCR beta chain was detected a few times. Its antigen is currently unknown. This sample was included in a study of cytomegalovirus exposure and HLA in healthy donors. The study's findings and limits: It was confirmed in vitro that a few of the CMV-associated chains were specific for CMV antigens. It was reportedly the case that the classifier diagnosed cytomegalovirus status with high specificity and sensitivity. A subsequent analysis found that TCR clusters from the first cohort also tended to co-occur in the 110 or so validation repertoires, with under 95% of cluster scores above 0.

V trimming: 3 bases; J trimming: 2 bases; junction bases outside the gene matches: 4. From germline, CDR1 is GTSNPN and CDR2 SVGIG (reference sequence). This CDR3 region has 13 residues. TCRdb's table, derived via immunoSEQ multiplex PCR, lists solely in-frame clones and lacks some. The data show some 140,000 clones, with about 88% seen just once and approximately 20% held by the top ten. This TCR derives from a man aged 18 to 30 in good health and CMV-seropositive. The sample taken for sequencing was PBMCs. The rearrangement links TRBV30 to TRBJ2-7, with TRBD1 identical over 7 bases. Here the CDR3 DNA reads TGTGCCTGGAGCCCAGGGGGTACCTACGAGCAGTACTTC. This codes for CAWSPGGTYEQYF.